Shown below are 7 T cell receptor beta chains from a single sample sequenced in a study of T cells in localized non-small cell lung cancer. The assay was immunoSEQ multiplex PCR, and TCRdb's table has in-frame clones only and misses some. The sample carries about 40,000 clones, around 86% recorded once. Sequenced here: peripheral blood, sampled before any cancer treatment. These receptors all stem from a man aged 18 to 49 with stage I lung adenocarcinoma.

This clone has just a few counts. V and J are TRBV7-9 and TRBJ1-3, with D maybe TRBD1 (6 bases). Germline V lookup: CDR1 SEHNR, CDR2 FQNEAQ (reference sequence). This CDR3 contains 14 residues. Trimming removed 4 bases at V and 1 base at J, with 8 bases between. In DNA, the CDR3 is TGTGCCAGCAGCTCCAGGGGATCTGGAAACACCATATATTTT. Protein: CASSSRGSGNTIYF.

The chain carries TRBV9 and TRBJ2-3; 8 nucleotides agree with TRBD2. V gave up 0 bases and J gave up 0 bases; unmatched junction bases: 6. Germline V gene data show CDR1 as SGDLS and CDR2 as YYNGEE. This CDR3 has 17 amino acids. CDR3 sequence (DNA): TGTGCCAGCAGCGTAGTTGCGGCTAGCGGGAGCACAGATACGCAGTATTTT. This sequence encodes CASSVVAASGSTDTQYF. Using reference TRBV9 and TRBJ2-3 for the parts outside the CDR3, the full variable domain is DSGVTQTPKHLITATGQRVTLRCSPRSGDLSVYWYQQSLDQGLQFLIQYYNGEERAKGNILERFSAQQFPDLHSELNLSSLELGDSALYFCASSVVAASGSTDTQYFGPGTRLTVL.

CDR3 sequence (DNA): TGTGCCAGCAGAATAATTTCCACAGATACGCAGTATTTT. It yields the protein CASRIISTDTQYF. The V and J genes are TRBV6-5 and TRBJ2-3; D is uncertain. CDR1 MNHEY and CDR2 SVGAGI come from the germline V gene. This CDR3 region has 13 residues. V dropped 6 bases and J dropped 2 bases, with 9 bases sitting between them.

This chain joins TRBV5-4 and TRBJ1-1; D is perhaps TRBD1 (5 bases). Germline values: CDR1 SGHNT, CDR2 YYREEE (reference sequence). The CDR3 totals 14 residues. V lost 4 bases, J lost 5 bases, and 15 bases lay in between. CDR3 bases: TGTGCCAGCAGCGGGGCAGGGCCTTGGACTGAAGCTTTCTTT. Translated: CASSGAGPWTEAFF.

The V gene is TRBV7-2, the J gene TRBJ1-1, with D hard to call. The V end was cut by 4 bases, the J end by 4 bases, with 4 bases between. CDR1 is SGHTA, CDR2 FQGNSA, per germline. CDR3 length: 11 residues. CDR3 residues: CASSSSTEAFF. CDR3 sequence (DNA): TGTGCCAGCAGCTCGAGCACTGAAGCTTTCTTT.

The genes are TRBV7-6 and TRBJ1-1; no definite D call. The germline CDR1 and CDR2 sequences are SGHVS and FNYEAQ. V lost 1 base and J lost 1, with 7 bases in between. The CDR3 totals 14 residues. The CDR3: CASSLGAQNTEAFF. In DNA form, the CDR3 reads TGTGCCAGCAGCTTAGGTGCTCAGAACACTGAAGCTTTCTTT.

V gene TRBV5-1 combines with J gene TRBJ1-1, with 8 bases lining up with TRBD1. J lost 1 base, V lost 4 bases, and 9 bases had no gene match. The CDR3 runs 16 residues. In germline, CDR1 is SGHRS, CDR2 YFSETQ. The CDR3 region is CASSGWQGAGNTEAFF. CDR3 nucleotides: TGCGCCAGCAGCGGCTGGCAGGGGGCAGGGAACACTGAAGCTTTCTTT.